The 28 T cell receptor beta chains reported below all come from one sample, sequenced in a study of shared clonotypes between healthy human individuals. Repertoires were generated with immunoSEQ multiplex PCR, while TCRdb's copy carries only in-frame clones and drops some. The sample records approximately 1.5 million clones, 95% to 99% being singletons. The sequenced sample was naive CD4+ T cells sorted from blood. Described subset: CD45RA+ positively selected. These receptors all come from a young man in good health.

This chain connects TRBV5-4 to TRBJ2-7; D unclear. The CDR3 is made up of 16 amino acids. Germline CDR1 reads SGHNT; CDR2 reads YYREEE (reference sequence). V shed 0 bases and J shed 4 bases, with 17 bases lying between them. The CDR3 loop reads CASSLAVAIPTYEQYF. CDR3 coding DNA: TGTGCCAGCAGCTTGGCCGTGGCAATTCCGACTTACGAGCAGTACTTC.

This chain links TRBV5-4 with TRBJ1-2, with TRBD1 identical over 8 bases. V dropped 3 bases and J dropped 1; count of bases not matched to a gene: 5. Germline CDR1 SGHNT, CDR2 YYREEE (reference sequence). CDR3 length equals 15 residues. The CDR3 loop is CASSSGQGGNYGYTF. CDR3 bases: TGTGCCAGCAGCTCTGGACAGGGAGGTAACTATGGCTACACCTTC.

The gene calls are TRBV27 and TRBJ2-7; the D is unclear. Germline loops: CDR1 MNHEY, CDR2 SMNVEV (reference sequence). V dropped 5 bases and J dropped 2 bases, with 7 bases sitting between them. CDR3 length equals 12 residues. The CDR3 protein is CASSTRTYEQYF. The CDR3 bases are TGTGCCAGCAGTACCCGGACCTACGAGCAGTACTTC.

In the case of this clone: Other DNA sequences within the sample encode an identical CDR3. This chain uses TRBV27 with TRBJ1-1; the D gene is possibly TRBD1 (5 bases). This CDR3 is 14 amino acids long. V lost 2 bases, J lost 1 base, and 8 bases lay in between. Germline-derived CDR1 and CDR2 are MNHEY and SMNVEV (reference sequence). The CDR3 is CASSLRGGNTEAFF. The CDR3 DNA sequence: TGTGCCAGCAGTTTAAGGGGAGGGAACACTGAAGCTTTCTTT.

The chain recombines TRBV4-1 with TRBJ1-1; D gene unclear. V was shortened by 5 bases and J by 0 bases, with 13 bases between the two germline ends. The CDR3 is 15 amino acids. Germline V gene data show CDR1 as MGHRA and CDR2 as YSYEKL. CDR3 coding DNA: TGCGCCAGCAGCTTTGTGGTAACAGTGAACACTGAAGCTTTCTTT. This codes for CASSFVVTVNTEAFF.

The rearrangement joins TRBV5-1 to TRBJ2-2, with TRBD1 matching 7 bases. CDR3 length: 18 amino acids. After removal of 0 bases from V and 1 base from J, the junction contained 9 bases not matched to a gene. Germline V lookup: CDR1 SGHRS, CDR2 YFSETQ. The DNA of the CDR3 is TGCGCCAGCAGCTTGGCCCTTTGGGGACAGAAGAACACCGGGGAGCTGTTTTTT. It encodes CASSLALWGQKNTGELFF.

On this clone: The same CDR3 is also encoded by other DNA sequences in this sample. CDR3 region: CASSLGGTSPYEQYF. The CDR3 DNA reads TGCGCCAGCAGCCTGGGTGGGACTAGCCCTTACGAGCAGTACTTC. This sequence joins TRBV5-1 and TRBJ2-7, with 9 bases fitting TRBD2. The CDR3 consists of 15 residues. Germline assignment: CDR1 SGHRS and CDR2 YFSETQ. V gave up 4 bases and J gave up 4 bases; unmatched junction bases: 9.

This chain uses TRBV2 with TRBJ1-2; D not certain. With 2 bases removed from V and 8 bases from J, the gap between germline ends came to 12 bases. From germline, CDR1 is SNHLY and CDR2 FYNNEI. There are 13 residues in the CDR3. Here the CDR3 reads CASSETPTDGYTF. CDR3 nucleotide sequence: TGTGCCAGCAGTGAAACGCCTACCGACGGCTACACCTTC. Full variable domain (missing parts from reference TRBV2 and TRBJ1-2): EPEVTQTPSHQVTQMGQEVILRCVPISNHLYFYWYRQILGQKVEFLVSFYNNEISEKSEIFDDQFSVERPDGSNFTLKIRSTKLEDSAMYFCASSETPTDGYTFGSGTRLTVV.

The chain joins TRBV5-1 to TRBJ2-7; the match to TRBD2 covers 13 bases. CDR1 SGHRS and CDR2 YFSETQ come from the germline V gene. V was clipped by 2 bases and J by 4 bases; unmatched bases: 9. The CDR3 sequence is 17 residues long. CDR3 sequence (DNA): TGCGCCAGCAGCTTTCCGGGCAGGACTAGCGGGAGTTACGAGCAGTACTTC. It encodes CASSFPGRTSGSYEQYF.

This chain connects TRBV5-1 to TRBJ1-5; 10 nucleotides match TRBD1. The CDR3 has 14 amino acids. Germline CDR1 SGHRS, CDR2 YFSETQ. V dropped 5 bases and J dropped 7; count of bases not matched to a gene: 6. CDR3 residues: CASSSGTGEQPQHF. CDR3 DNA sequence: TGCGCCAGCAGTTCCGGGACAGGGGAGCAGCCCCAGCATTTT.

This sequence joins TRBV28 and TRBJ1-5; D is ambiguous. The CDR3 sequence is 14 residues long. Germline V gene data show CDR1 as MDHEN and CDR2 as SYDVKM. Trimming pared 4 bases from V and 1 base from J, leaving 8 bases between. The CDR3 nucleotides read TGTGCCAGCAGTTCTTATGTGAGCAATCAGCCCCAGCATTTT. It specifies CASSSYVSNQPQHF.

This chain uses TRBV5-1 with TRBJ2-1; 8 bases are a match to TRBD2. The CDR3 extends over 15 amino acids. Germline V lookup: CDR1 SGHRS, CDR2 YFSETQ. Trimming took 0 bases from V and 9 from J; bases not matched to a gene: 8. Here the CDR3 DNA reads TGCGCCAGCAGCTTGGACCCGGGAGGGCCCGGTGAGCAGTTCTTC. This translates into CASSLDPGGPGEQFF.

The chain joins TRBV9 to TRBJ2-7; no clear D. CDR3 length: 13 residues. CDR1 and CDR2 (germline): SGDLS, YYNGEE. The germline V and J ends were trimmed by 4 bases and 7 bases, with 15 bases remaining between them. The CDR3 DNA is TGTGCCAGCAGCCTAGGACCCCCTTGGGAGCAGTACTTC. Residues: CASSLGPPWEQYF.

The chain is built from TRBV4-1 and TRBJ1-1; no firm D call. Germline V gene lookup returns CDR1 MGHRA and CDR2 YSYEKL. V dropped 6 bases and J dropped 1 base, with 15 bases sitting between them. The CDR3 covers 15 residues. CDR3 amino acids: CASRKRVGENTEAFF. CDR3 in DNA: TGCGCCAGCAGGAAAAGGGTCGGCGAGAACACTGAAGCTTTCTTT.

The CDR3 DNA reads as TGTGCCAGCAGCTTAGCGGGACAGGGGGCGCCCACCTACGAGCAGTACTTC. This translates into CASSLAGQGAPTYEQYF. The gene calls are TRBV7-2 and TRBJ2-7; TRBD1 matches 12 bases. The V gene's germline CDR1 is SGHTA and CDR2 FQGNSA. CDR3 size: 17 residues. The V segment lost 0 bases and the J segment 2 bases; nucleotides outside the gene matches: 5.

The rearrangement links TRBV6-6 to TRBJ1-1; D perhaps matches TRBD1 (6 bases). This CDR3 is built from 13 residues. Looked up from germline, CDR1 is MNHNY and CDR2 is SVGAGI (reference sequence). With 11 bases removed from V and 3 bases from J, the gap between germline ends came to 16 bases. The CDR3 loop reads CAGPGGGDTEAFF. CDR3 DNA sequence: TGTGCCGGCCCAGGAGGGGGGGACACTGAAGCTTTCTTT.

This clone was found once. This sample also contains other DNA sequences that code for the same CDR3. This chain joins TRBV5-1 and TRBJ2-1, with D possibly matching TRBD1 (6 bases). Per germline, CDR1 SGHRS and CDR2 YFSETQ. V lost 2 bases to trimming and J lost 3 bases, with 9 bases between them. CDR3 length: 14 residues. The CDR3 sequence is CASSLVTGYNEQFF. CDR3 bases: TGCGCCAGCAGCTTAGTGACAGGCTACAATGAGCAGTTCTTC.

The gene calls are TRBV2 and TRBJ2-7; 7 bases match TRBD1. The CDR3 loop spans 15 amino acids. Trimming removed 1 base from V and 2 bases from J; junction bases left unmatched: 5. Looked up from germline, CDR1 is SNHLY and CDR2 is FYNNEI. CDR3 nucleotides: TGTGCCAGCAGTGAAGTAGGGGGCACGGCCTACGAGCAGTACTTC. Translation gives CASSEVGGTAYEQYF.

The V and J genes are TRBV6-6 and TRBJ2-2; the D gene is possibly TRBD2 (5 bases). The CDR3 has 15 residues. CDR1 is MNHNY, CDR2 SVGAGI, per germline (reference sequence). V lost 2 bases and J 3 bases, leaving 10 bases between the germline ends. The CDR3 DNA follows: TGTGCCAGCAGTTACGAGGGCAGAGACACCGGGGAGCTGTTTTTT. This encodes CASSYEGRDTGELFF.

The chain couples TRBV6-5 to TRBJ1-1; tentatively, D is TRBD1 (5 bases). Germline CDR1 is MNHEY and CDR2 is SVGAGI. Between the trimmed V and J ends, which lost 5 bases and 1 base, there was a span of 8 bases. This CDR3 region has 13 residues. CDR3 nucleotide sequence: TGTGCCAGCAGTCGGGACTGGAACACTGAAGCTTTCTTT. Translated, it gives CASSRDWNTEAFF.

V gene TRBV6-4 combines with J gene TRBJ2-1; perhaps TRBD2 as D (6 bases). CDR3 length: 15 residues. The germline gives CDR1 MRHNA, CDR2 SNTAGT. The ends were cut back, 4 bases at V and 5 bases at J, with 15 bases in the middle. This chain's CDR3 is CASSVSLASNNEQFF. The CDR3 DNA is TGTGCCAGCAGTGTTAGTCTAGCGTCAAACAATGAGCAGTTCTTC.

Written as DNA, the CDR3 is TGTGCCAGCAGCTTAGGTGCCGGTTCTCTCTCTGGAAACACCATATATTTT. It encodes CASSLGAGSLSGNTIYF. The gene calls are TRBV7-6 and TRBJ1-3; D gene unclear. This CDR3 has 17 amino acids. In germline, CDR1 is SGHVS, CDR2 FNYEAQ. Trimming stripped 1 base from V and 0 bases from J, with 13 bases between.

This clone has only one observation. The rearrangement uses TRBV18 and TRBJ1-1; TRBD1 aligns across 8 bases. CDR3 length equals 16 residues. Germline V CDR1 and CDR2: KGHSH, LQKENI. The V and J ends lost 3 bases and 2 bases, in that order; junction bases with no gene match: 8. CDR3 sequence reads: CASSPLTGTGNTEAFF. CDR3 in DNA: TGTGCCAGCTCACCGTTAACCGGGACAGGAAACACTGAAGCTTTCTTT.

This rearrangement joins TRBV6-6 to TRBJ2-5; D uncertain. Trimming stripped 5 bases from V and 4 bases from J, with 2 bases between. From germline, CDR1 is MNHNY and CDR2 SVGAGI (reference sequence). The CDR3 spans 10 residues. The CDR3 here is CASSRETQYF. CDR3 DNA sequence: TGTGCCAGCAGTCGAGAGACCCAGTACTTC.

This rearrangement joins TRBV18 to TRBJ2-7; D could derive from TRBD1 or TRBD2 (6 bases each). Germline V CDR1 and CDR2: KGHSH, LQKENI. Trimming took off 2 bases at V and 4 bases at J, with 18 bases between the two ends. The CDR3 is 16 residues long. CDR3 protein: CASSPGDLRRGYEQYF. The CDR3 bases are TGTGCCAGCTCACCAGGGGACCTCCGGAGGGGGTACGAGCAGTACTTC. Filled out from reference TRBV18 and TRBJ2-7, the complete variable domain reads NAGVMQNPRHLVRRRGQEARLRCSPMKGHSHVYWYRQLPEEGLKFMVYLQKENIIDESGMPKERFSAEFPKEGPSILRIQQVVRGDSAAYFCASSPGDLRRGYEQYFGPGTRLTVT.

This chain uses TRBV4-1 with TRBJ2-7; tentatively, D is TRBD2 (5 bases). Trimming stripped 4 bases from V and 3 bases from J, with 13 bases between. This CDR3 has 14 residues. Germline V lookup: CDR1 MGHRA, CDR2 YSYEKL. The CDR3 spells CASSLGSGNYEQYF. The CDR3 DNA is TGCGCCAGCAGCCTCGGATCGGGAAACTACGAGCAGTACTTC.

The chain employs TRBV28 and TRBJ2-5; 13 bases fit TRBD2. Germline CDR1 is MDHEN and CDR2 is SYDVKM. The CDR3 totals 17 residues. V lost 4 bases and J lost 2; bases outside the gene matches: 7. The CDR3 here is CASSSVLAGGSQETQYF. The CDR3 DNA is TGTGCCAGCAGTTCGGTACTAGCGGGAGGGTCACAAGAGACCCAGTACTTC.

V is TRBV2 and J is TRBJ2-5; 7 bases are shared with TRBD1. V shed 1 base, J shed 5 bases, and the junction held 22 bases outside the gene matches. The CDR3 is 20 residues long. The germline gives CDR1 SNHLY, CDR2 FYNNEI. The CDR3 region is CASSEGFHIATGLLRETQYF. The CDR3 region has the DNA TGTGCCAGCAGTGAAGGCTTTCATATCGCGACAGGGCTATTACGGGAGACCCAGTACTTC.